This T cell receptor (beta chain) came from a study of blood T cell repertoires in COVID-19. Libraries were prepared by immunoSEQ multiplex PCR; TCRdb keeps only in-frame clonotypes and omits some of them. In the table there are roughly 100,000 clones, around 90% of which are singletons. The CDR3 is made up of 13 amino acids. Trimming took off 7 bases at V and 1 base at J, with 10 bases between the two ends. The rearrangement links TRBV12-3 or TRBV12-4 to TRBJ2-5, with a possible D match to TRBD1 (6 bases). The sequence was collected from a woman between 50 and 59 years old with COVID-19, enrolled during active disease. The source material was peripheral blood. The CDR3 DNA is TGTGCCAGCACCCGGACAGCCCAAGAGACCCAGTACTTC. Residues: CASTRTAQETQYF.